This T cell receptor beta chain comes out of a study of shared clonotypes between healthy human individuals. A word on this clone: Its specificity is not known.

The CDR3 contains 18 residues. V was clipped by 0 bases and J by 0 bases, with 12 bases between them. Germline V CDR1 and CDR2: MGHRA, YSYEKL. Whole-study results and caveats: Clonotypes which were not shared had lower generation probabilities than clonotypes that all four donors shared. Across a handful of donors, naive CD4 shared roughly 5.2%, naive CD8 more than 3%, memory CD4 2.3%, memory CD8 0.4% to 0.5%.

Libraries were prepared by immunoSEQ multiplex PCR; TCRdb keeps only in-frame clonotypes and omits some of them. The repertoire holds hundreds of thousands of clones, with 55% to 75% as singletons. The chain recombines TRBV4-1 with TRBJ2-6, with no clear D. The sample consisted of memory CD4+ T cells sorted from blood. Subset defined: CD45RA-negative fraction. The source is a woman in her twenties or thirties in good health. This CDR3 reads CASSQDRNSGSGANVLTF. In DNA form, the CDR3 reads TGCGCCAGCAGCCAAGATAGGAATTCGGGCTCTGGGGCCAACGTCCTGACTTTC.